In this sample, the clone carrying this T cell receptor beta chain turned up a few times. Its cognate antigen is unknown. With each sample, at least 5 micrograms of total RNA were extracted. This entry comes from a study of blood T cells in healthy people across ages. The study's findings and limits: Donors of long life had a larger count of naive CD4+ cells and greater diversity than aged donors. Measured against age, TCR beta diversity per million T cells decreased in a roughly linear manner.

Germline CDR1 and CDR2: SGDLS and YYNGEE. The CDR3 is 13 amino acids. V was pared by 3 bases and J by 7 bases, with 10 bases between. The second PCR ran about 6 to 12 cycles with a sample-barcoded 5' primer and J-beta primers. Each cDNA molecule received a tag from a template-switch adaptor that had 12 random nucleotides. TCRdb fed the 5' RACE reads into MiXCR, producing one record per CDR3 protein. This table has about 1.4 million distinct CDR3 sequences, 59% appearing once. The material sequenced was blood. This rearrangement joins TRBV9 to TRBJ1-4, with a possible D match to TRBD1 (5 bases). The sequence came from a man aged 18-30 years in good health. The CDR3 spells CASSGRGAEKLFF. The CDR3 DNA is TGTGCCAGCAGCGGTCGAGGGGCTGAAAAACTGTTTTTT.